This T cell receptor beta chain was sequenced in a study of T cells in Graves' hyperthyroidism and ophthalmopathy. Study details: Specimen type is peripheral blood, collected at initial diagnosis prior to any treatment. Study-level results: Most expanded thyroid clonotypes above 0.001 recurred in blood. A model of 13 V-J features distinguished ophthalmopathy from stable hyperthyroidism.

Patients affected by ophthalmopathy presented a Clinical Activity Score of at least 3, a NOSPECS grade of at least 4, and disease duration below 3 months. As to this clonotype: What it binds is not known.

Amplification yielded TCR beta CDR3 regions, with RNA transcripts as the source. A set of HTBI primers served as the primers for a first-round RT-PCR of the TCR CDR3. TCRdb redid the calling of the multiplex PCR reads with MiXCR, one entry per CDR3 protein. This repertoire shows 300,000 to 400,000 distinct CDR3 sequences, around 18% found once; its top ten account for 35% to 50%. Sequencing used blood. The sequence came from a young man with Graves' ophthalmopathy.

CDR3 region: CASSQPDRTPLHF. CDR3 sequence (DNA): TGTGCCAGCAGCCAGCCAGACAGGACACCCCTCCACTTT. The chain is built from TRBV14 and TRBJ1-6, with D possibly being TRBD1 (6 bases). V lost 3 bases and J lost 11, with 11 bases in between. Per germline, CDR1 SGHDN and CDR2 FVKESK. The CDR3 length is 13 residues.